This T cell receptor (beta chain) stems from a study of T cells expressing NK-cell markers. Germline loops: CDR1 PRHDT, CDR2 FYEKMQ (reference sequence). This CDR3 region has 16 residues. TCRdb re-called the 5' RACE reads and shows each CDR3 protein once, DNA omitted. Seen in this sample are 350,000 to 400,000 distinct CDR3 sequences; the ten most common clones hold approximately 12%. The chain carries TRBV13 and TRBJ1-6. Sequenced input: blood T cells: a sorted CD56 or NKG2C T cell subset, CD4+ or CD8+ T cells, or bulk PBMC T cells (not recorded which). The source of this sequence is a woman between 50 and 59 years old in good health. The CDR3 loop is CASSLEGSSYNSPLHF.